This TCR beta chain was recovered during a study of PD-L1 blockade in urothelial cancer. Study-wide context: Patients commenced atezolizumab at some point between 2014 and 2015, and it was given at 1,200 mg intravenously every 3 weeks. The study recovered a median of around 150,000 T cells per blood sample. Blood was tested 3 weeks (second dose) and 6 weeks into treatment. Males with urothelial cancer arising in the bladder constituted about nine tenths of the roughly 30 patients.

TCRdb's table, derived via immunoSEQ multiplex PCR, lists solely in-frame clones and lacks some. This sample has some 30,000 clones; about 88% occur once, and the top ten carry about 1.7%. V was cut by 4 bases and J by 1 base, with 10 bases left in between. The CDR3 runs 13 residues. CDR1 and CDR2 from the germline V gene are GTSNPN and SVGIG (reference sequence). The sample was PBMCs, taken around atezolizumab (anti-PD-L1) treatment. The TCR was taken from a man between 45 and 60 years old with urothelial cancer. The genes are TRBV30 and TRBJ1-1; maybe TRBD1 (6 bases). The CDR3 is CAWKNRANTEAFF. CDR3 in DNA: TGTGCCTGGAAAAACAGGGCGAACACTGAAGCTTTCTTT.